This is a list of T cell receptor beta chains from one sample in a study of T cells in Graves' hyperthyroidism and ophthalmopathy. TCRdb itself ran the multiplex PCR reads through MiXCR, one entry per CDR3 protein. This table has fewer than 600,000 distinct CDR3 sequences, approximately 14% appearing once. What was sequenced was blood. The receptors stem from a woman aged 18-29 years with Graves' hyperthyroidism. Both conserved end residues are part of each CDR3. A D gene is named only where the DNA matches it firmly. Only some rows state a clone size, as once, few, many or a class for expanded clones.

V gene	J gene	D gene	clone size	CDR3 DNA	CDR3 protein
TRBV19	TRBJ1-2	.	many	TGTGCCAGTAGGAAAGGTGATAACTATGGCTACACCTTC	CASRKGDNYGYTF
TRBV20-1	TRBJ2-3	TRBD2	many	TGCAGTGCTAGAGATGAGCTAGCGGCCACAGATACGCAGTATTTT	CSARDELAATDTQYF
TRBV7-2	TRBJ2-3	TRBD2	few	TGTGCCAGCAGGTTTGGACTAGCGGGAGAGGCAGATACGCAGTATTTT	CASRFGLAGEADTQYF
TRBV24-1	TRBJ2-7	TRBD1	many	TGTGCCACCAGTGGTGCTGGGACAGGGGAGAACTACGAGCAGTACTTC	CATSGAGTGENYEQYF
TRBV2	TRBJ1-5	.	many	TGTGCCAGCAGTGATCGAAGGGGTCACAATCAGCCCCAGCATTTT	CASSDRRGHNQPQHF
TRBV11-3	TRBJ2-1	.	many	TGTGCCAGCAAAGCAGGGGCCACTTACAATGAGCAGTTCTTC	CASKAGATYNEQFF
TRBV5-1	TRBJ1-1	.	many	TGCGCCAGCACTAAAGGACAGACGAACACTGAAGCTTTCTTT	CASTKGQTNTEAFF
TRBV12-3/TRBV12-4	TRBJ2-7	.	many	TGTGCCAGCAGTTACGGGGGTCGGGGGGCCGGGGGGTACGAGCAGTACTTC	CASSYGGRGAGGYEQYF
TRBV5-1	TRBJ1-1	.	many	TGCGCCAGCAGCTTCCTGCCAGCTCAAAGGTACACTGAAGCTTTCTTT	CASSFLPAQRYTEAFF
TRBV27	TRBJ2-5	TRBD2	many	TGTGCCAGCAGCCGACTAGCGGGGGACCAAGAGACCCAGTACTTC	CASSRLAGDQETQYF
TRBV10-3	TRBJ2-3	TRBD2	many	TGTGCCACCTGTATAGCGGGAGGCGGGGCGGATACGCAGTATTTT	CATCIAGGGADTQYF
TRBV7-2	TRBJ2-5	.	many	TGTGCCAGCAGTCCGACAGATGCCCCAGAGACCCAGTACTTC	CASSPTDAPETQYF
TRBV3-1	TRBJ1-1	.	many	TGTGCCAGCAGCCAAGACGGCCCGCAAACTGAAGCTTTCTTT	CASSQDGPQTEAFF
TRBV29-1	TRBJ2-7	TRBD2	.	TGCAGCGTTGAGCCTAGCGGCTACGAGCAGTACTTC	CSVEPSGYEQYF
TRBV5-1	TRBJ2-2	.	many	TGCGCCAGCAGCTTGGCCGGGAACACCGGGGAGCTGTTTTTT	CASSLAGNTGELFF
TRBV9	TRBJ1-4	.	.	TGTGCCAGCAGCGTAAGTCCGGGGGCAATGGGAAAACTGTTTTTT	CASSVSPGAMGKLFF
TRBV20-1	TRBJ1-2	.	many	TGCAGTGCTAGAGGAGCTACCCATGGCTACACCTTC	CSARGATHGYTF
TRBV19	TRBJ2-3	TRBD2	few	TGTGCCAGTAGTATTTGGGTAGCGGGAGGGCCGATTGGCACAGATACGCAGTATTTT	CASSIWVAGGPIGTDTQYF
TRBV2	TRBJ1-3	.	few	TGTGCCAGCAGTGACAGAGACTCTGGAAACACCATATATTTT	CASSDRDSGNTIYF
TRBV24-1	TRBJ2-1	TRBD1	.	TGTGCCACCAGTGATTTGAAGGGACAGGGATACTTCTCCTACAATGAGCAGTTCTTC	CATSDLKGQGYFSYNEQFF
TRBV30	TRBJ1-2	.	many	TGTGCCTGGAGTTGGGCTAACTATGGCTACACCTTC	CAWSWANYGYTF
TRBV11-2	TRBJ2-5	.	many	TGTGCCAGCAGTCCGGCGGGCCCCGGGGAGACCCAGTACTTC	CASSPAGPGETQYF
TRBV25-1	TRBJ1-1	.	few	TGTGCCAGCAGTGAGGGGGGGGCGACCACTGAAGCTTTCTTT	CASSEGGATTEAFF
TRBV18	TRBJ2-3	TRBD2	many	TGTGCCAGCTCACCAGGGAGGGGAACAGATACGCAGTATTTT	CASSPGRGTDTQYF
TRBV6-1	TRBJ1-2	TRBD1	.	TGTGCCAGCAGAACAGGGGAAGGAGCTAACTATGGCTACACCTTC	CASRTGEGANYGYTF
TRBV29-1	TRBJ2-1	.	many	TGCAGCGCAAAGCGCCTTGAGCAGTTCTTC	CSAKRLEQFF